One sample yielded the 15 T cell receptor beta chains listed below, sequenced in a study of shared clonotypes between healthy human individuals. Some clones are missing from TCRdb's copy, which holds only in-frame ones; the method was immunoSEQ multiplex PCR. The table has 2 million to 2.5 million clones, under 95% seen once. The material sequenced was naive CD4+ T cells from PBMCs. Subset reported: CD45RA+ positively selected. The receptors were gathered from a man between 18 and 29 years old in good health. Some clones in this sample may be carry-over from other donors' samples.

This rearrangement joins TRBV21-1 to TRBJ1-5; the table calls TRBD1, which could not be checked here. TRBV21-1 is termed a pseudogene. CDR3 size: 17 residues. The CDR3 loop is CASSKGSKGAGNQPQHF. The CDR3 DNA reads TGTGCCAGCAGCAAAGGGTCGAAGGGGGCTGGCAATCAGCCCCAGCATTTT.

This clone is a singleton in its sample. The chain is built from TRBV27 and TRBJ2-2, with 9 bases fitting TRBD2. Germline trimming cut 3 bases from V and 3 bases from J; bases unmatched to any gene: 11. The CDR3 loop spans 18 amino acids. Germline-derived CDR1 and CDR2 are MNHEY and SMNVEV (reference sequence). CDR3 nucleotides: TGTGCCAGCAGTTTCCAGGGTAGCGGGAGTGGTTACACCGGGGAGCTGTTTTTT. Translated: CASSFQGSGSGYTGELFF.

The chain couples TRBV6-1 to TRBJ2-2; TRBD1 matches at 9 bases. J was trimmed by 4 bases and V by 6 bases; bases with no gene match: 6. This CDR3 comprises 15 residues. CDR1 and CDR2 (germline): MNHNS, SASEGT. CDR3 in amino acids: CASRIQGAITGELFF. In nucleotides, the CDR3 is TGTGCCAGCAGGATACAGGGGGCGATCACCGGGGAGCTGTTTTTT.

V and J are TRBV7-2 and TRBJ2-6, with D perhaps matching TRBD2 (6 bases). There are 16 residues in the CDR3. Trimming left V 5 bases short and J 4 bases short, with 15 bases between. The germline V gene encodes CDR1 SGHTA and CDR2 FQGNSA. The CDR3 bases are TGTGCCAGCAGCCCGGGACTCGCAAGGGGGGCCAACGTCCTGACTTTC. Its protein is CASSPGLARGANVLTF.

This sequence joins TRBV11-2 and TRBJ1-1; 8 bases match TRBD1. Germline lookup yields CDR1 SGHAT and CDR2 FQNNGV. V shed 5 bases and J 7 bases; nucleotides not matched to a gene: 9. This CDR3 region has 14 residues. DNA of the CDR3: TGTGCCAGCAGCCCAGGGGGCAGGGGAGGTGAAGCTTTCTTT. It is translated as CASSPGGRGGEAFF. The whole variable domain, filled in from reference TRBV11-2 and TRBJ1-1, reads EAGVAQSPRYKIIEKRQSVAFWCNPISGHATLYWYQQILGQGPKLLIQFQNNGVVDDSQLPKDRFSAERLKGVDSTLKIQPAKLEDSAVYLCASSPGGRGGEAFFGQGTRLTVV.

This chain links TRBV5-4 with TRBJ2-4; 10 nucleotides agree with TRBD1. Looked up from germline, CDR1 is SGHNT and CDR2 is YYREEE (reference sequence). The CDR3 has 16 residues. Trimming cost V 1 base and J 1 base; bases outside gene matches: 2. In DNA, the CDR3 is TGTGCCAGCAGCTTGCCGGGACAGGGGGCCAAAAACATTCAGTACTTC. It yields the protein CASSLPGQGAKNIQYF.

The genes are TRBV7-2 and TRBJ2-7; a weak D match, TRBD2 (6 bases). V was pared by 4 bases and J by 0 bases, with 10 bases between. The CDR3 loop spans 14 amino acids. Germline V CDR1 and CDR2: SGHTA, FQGNSA. The CDR3 DNA is TGTGCCAGCAGCTCCGGGACTGCCTCCTACGAGCAGTACTTC. Translated, it gives CASSSGTASYEQYF.

This chain uses TRBV5-1 with TRBJ2-7, with 10 bases identical to TRBD1. The germline gives CDR1 SGHRS, CDR2 YFSETQ. Trimming removed 4 bases from V and 5 bases from J; junction bases left unmatched: 9. The CDR3 length is 15 residues. The DNA of the CDR3 is TGCGCCAGCAGCCCGGACCCGGGACAGGGGAACGAGCAGTACTTC. Translation gives CASSPDPGQGNEQYF.

The chain uses TRBV6-6 and TRBJ1-5; 11 positions match TRBD1. CDR1 is MNHNY, CDR2 SVGAGI, per germline (reference sequence). V dropped 11 bases and J dropped 6; count of bases not matched to a gene: 6. This CDR3 is 13 amino acids long. Written as DNA, the CDR3 is TGTGCCGGGTCCGGGACAGGGGGTCAGCCCCAGCATTTT. Translated, it gives CAGSGTGGQPQHF.

The genes are TRBV2 and TRBJ2-4, with a possible D match to TRBD2 (5 bases). Germline V gene sequence: CDR1 SNHLY, CDR2 FYNNEI. The CDR3 contains 16 residues. Between the trimmed V and J ends, which lost 3 bases and 1 base, there was a span of 13 bases. In nucleotides, the CDR3 is TGTGCCAGCAGTGACCGGGGTGGAGAGGCCAAAAACATTCAGTACTTC. Its translation is CASSDRGGEAKNIQYF.

The CDR3: CASSTDEGYGIGETQYF. The CDR3 DNA is TGTGCCAGCAGTACGGACGAGGGGTACGGTATCGGAGAGACCCAGTACTTC. J is TRBJ2-5 and V is TRBV28; D could derive from TRBD1 or TRBD2 (5 bases each). Germline CDR1 reads MDHEN; CDR2 reads SYDVKM. The length of the CDR3 is 17 residues. V was clipped by 5 bases and J by 4 bases, with 23 bases between them.

This chain connects TRBV7-7 to TRBJ2-5, with D perhaps assigned TRBD1 or TRBD2 (5 bases each). The CDR3 has 16 amino acids. V gave up 0 bases and J gave up 1 base, with 12 bases separating them. Germline V gene data show CDR1 as SSHAT and CDR2 as FNYEAQ (reference sequence). In nucleotides, the CDR3 is TGTGCCAGCAGCTTAGCGGGATCGAGGGGCCAAGAGACCCAGTACTTC. As protein: CASSLAGSRGQETQYF.

The chain recombines TRBV5-1 with TRBJ2-5; D is unclear. V was pared by 3 bases and J by 5 bases, with 14 bases between. The CDR3 length is 14 residues. Germline values: CDR1 SGHRS, CDR2 YFSETQ. This CDR3 is CASSSANPGETQYF. The CDR3 nucleotides read TGCGCCAGCAGCTCAGCGAACCCTGGGGAGACCCAGTACTTC.

The rearrangement joins TRBV15 to TRBJ1-1; 8 positions match TRBD1. V trimming: 7 bases; J trimming: 4 bases; junction bases outside the gene matches: 5. Germline V gene sequence: CDR1 LNHNV, CDR2 YYDKDF (reference sequence). The length of the CDR3 is 13 residues. The CDR3 loop is CATNLDRATEAFF. Written as DNA, the CDR3 is TGTGCCACCAACCTGGACAGGGCCACTGAAGCTTTCTTT.

This chain uses TRBV5-4 with TRBJ2-2; D gene uncertain. CDR1 and CDR2 from the germline V gene are SGHNT and YYREEE (reference sequence). The ends were cut back, 1 base at V and 0 bases at J, with 10 bases in the middle. CDR3 size: 16 residues. CDR3 nucleotide sequence: TGTGCCAGCAGCTTGCGACCGGTCGCGAACACCGGGGAGCTGTTTTTT. Protein product: CASSLRPVANTGELFF.